The rows below give T cell receptor beta chains drawn from one sample of a study of T cell repertoires in cytomegalovirus infection. These TCRs' antigens remain unknown. TCRdb independently ran MiXCR on the reads; one entry per CDR3 protein. The table shows about 830,000 distinct CDR3 sequences, with about 33% occurring only once. The input for sequencing was cultured CD8+ T cells from PBMCs, taken from culture after CMV antigen stimulation. The receptors come from a human donor in good health (CMV status not recorded). Some clones in this sample may be carry-over from other donors' samples. The CDR3 runs from the conserved cysteine through the conserved F or W. The order of the fields is CDR3 DNA, CDR3 protein, clone size, J gene, V gene, D gene, CDR3 length. A D gene is named only where the DNA matches it firmly. The size of a clone is reported for some rows only, either as once, few or many, or as a class for expanded clones.

CDR3nt: TGTGCCAGCAGCCTGGGACAGCCAAGGGAAAAACTGTTTTTT; CDR3aa: CASSLGQPREKLFF; abundance: many; j_gene: TRBJ1-4; v_gene: TRBV7-9; d_gene: TRBD1; len: 14
CDR3nt: TGTGCCAGCAGCTTAGCACAGACGAACACTGAAGCTTTCTTT; CDR3aa: CASSLAQTNTEAFF; abundance: few; j_gene: TRBJ1-1; v_gene: TRBV7-6; d_gene: NA; len: 14
CDR3nt: TGCAGTGCTAGAGTTCCGGAGGTCACGAACACTGAAGCTTTCTTT; CDR3aa: CSARVPEVTNTEAFF; abundance: NA; j_gene: TRBJ1-1; v_gene: TRBV20-1; d_gene: NA; len: 15
CDR3nt: TGTGCCAGCAGTTATTACAGGAGGAACATTCAGTACTTC; CDR3aa: CASSYYRRNIQYF; abundance: few; j_gene: TRBJ2-4; v_gene: TRBV6-2/TRBV6-3; d_gene: NA; len: 13
CDR3nt: TGTGCCAGTAACCCGACAAGGCTTTACAATGAGCAGTTCTTC; CDR3aa: CASNPTRLYNEQFF; abundance: NA; j_gene: TRBJ2-1; v_gene: TRBV27; d_gene: NA; len: 14
CDR3nt: TGTGCCAGCAGTGCAGGGGGGGGTCCCGCCTACGAGCAGTACTTC; CDR3aa: CASSAGGGPAYEQYF; abundance: NA; j_gene: TRBJ2-7; v_gene: TRBV6-1; d_gene: NA; len: 15
CDR3nt: TGTGCCAGCAGTAGCCAGGGACAGGGACCCTACGAGCAGTACTTC; CDR3aa: CASSSQGQGPYEQYF; abundance: many; j_gene: TRBJ2-7; v_gene: TRBV12-3/TRBV12-4; d_gene: TRBD1; len: 15
CDR3nt: TGTGCCAGCAGCACCTCGGGGGGAGGGTATGAGAAGTTCTTC; CDR3aa: CASSTSGGGYEKFF; abundance: NA; j_gene: TRBJ2-1; v_gene: TRBV7-6; d_gene: TRBD2; len: 14
CDR3nt: TGTGCCAGCAGTATCCCGGGTCGCGAGACCCAGTACTTC; CDR3aa: CASSIPGRETQYF; abundance: NA; j_gene: TRBJ2-5; v_gene: TRBV7-9; d_gene: NA; len: 13
CDR3nt: TGTGCCAGCAGTGAATTCGTAGGGACAGGGACCTATGGCTACACCTTC; CDR3aa: CASSEFVGTGTYGYTF; abundance: NA; j_gene: TRBJ1-2; v_gene: TRBV6-1; d_gene: TRBD1; len: 16
CDR3nt: TGTGCCAGCAGTACCCGACAGGGATGGGGGGAAAACTATGGCTACACCTTC; CDR3aa: CASSTRQGWGENYGYTF; abundance: many; j_gene: TRBJ1-2; v_gene: TRBV2; d_gene: TRBD1; len: 17
CDR3nt: TGTGCCAGCAGCTTCGGGGATTCACCCCTCCACTTT; CDR3aa: CASSFGDSPLHF; abundance: NA; j_gene: TRBJ1-6; v_gene: TRBV7-9; d_gene: NA; len: 12
CDR3nt: TGTGCCAGCAGCTTAGGTTCTAGCGGGGGTAATGAGCAGTTCTTC; CDR3aa: CASSLGSSGGNEQFF; abundance: many; j_gene: TRBJ2-1; v_gene: TRBV7-6; d_gene: TRBD2; len: 15
CDR3nt: TGTGCCAGCAGTTCCGGGACAGCTAGAGGTGGGATCTATGGCTACACCTTC; CDR3aa: CASSSGTARGGIYGYTF; abundance: few; j_gene: TRBJ1-2; v_gene: TRBV6-1; d_gene: TRBD1; len: 17
CDR3nt: TGTGCCAGCAGCGAGTCAGGGACAGTTTACGAGCAGTACTTC; CDR3aa: CASSESGTVYEQYF; abundance: NA; j_gene: TRBJ2-7; v_gene: TRBV7-9; d_gene: TRBD1; len: 14
CDR3nt: TGCGCCAGCAGCCGCAATCTCGGGGACAGGAAAGCAGATACGCAGTATTTT; CDR3aa: CASSRNLGDRKADTQYF; abundance: NA; j_gene: TRBJ2-3; v_gene: TRBV4-3; d_gene: TRBD1; len: 17
CDR3nt: TGTGCCAGTAGCCCCCGCAGCGGGGTCTATAGCAATCAGCCCCAGCATTTT; CDR3aa: CASSPRSGVYSNQPQHF; abundance: many; j_gene: TRBJ1-5; v_gene: TRBV19; d_gene: NA; len: 17
CDR3nt: TGTGCCAGCAGCGTAGAGGGGCTAGCGGGCGATGAGCAGTTCTTC; CDR3aa: CASSVEGLAGDEQFF; abundance: few; j_gene: TRBJ2-1; v_gene: TRBV9; d_gene: TRBD2; len: 15
CDR3nt: TGTGCCAGCAGCCCAATACGGGGGGGCCCAAGCTCTGGGGCCAACGTCCTGACTTTC; CDR3aa: CASSPIRGGPSSGANVLTF; abundance: NA; j_gene: TRBJ2-6; v_gene: TRBV7-3; d_gene: TRBD2; len: 19
CDR3nt: TGCGCCAGCAGCTTGACTCGGACGGGAAGATACGAGCAGTACTTC; CDR3aa: CASSLTRTGRYEQYF; abundance: NA; j_gene: TRBJ2-7; v_gene: TRBV5-1; d_gene: NA; len: 15
CDR3nt: TGTGCCAGCAGTTACCCCGGACAGGGCCCTCAGTACTTC; CDR3aa: CASSYPGQGPQYF; abundance: NA; j_gene: TRBJ2-4; v_gene: TRBV6-6; d_gene: TRBD1; len: 13
CDR3nt: TGTGCCACCAAAGGCAGGGTGGACACTGAAGCTTTCTTT; CDR3aa: CATKGRVDTEAFF; abundance: NA; j_gene: TRBJ1-1; v_gene: TRBV6-2/TRBV6-3; d_gene: NA; len: 13
CDR3nt: TGTGCCACCAGCAGAAAAACAGGGCTCGACATTCAGTACTTC; CDR3aa: CATSRKTGLDIQYF; abundance: NA; j_gene: TRBJ2-4; v_gene: TRBV15; d_gene: NA; len: 14
CDR3nt: TGTGCCAGCAGTGAATTCCCGGTAATTAACTCCTACAATGAGCAGTTCTTC; CDR3aa: CASSEFPVINSYNEQFF; abundance: NA; j_gene: TRBJ2-1; v_gene: TRBV6-1; d_gene: NA; len: 17
CDR3nt: TGTGCCAGCAGTATGTCCCAAGAGACCCAGTACTTC; CDR3aa: CASSMSQETQYF; abundance: NA; j_gene: TRBJ2-5; v_gene: TRBV12-3/TRBV12-4; d_gene: NA; len: 12
CDR3nt: TGTGCCAGCAGTTTATTGGGGCTAGATTCACCCCTCCACTTT; CDR3aa: CASSLLGLDSPLHF; abundance: NA; j_gene: TRBJ1-6; v_gene: TRBV12-3/TRBV12-4; d_gene: NA; len: 14
CDR3nt: TGTGCCAGCAACCGGAGGGAGAGGGTTAAAGGATCTGGCTACACCTTC; CDR3aa: CASNRRERVKGSGYTF; abundance: NA; j_gene: TRBJ1-2; v_gene: TRBV2; d_gene: NA; len: 16
CDR3nt: TGTGCCATCCGCCTGGGACATAACACTGAAGCTTTCTTT; CDR3aa: CAIRLGHNTEAFF; abundance: many; j_gene: TRBJ1-1; v_gene: TRBV10-3; d_gene: NA; len: 13
CDR3nt: TGTGCCAGCAGTTGGGTAGGGACAGGGTTCAACAATGAGCAGTTCTTC; CDR3aa: CASSWVGTGFNNEQFF; abundance: many; j_gene: TRBJ2-1; v_gene: TRBV27; d_gene: TRBD1; len: 16
CDR3nt: TGTGCCAGCAGCTTAGGAACGGGGGGCTACACCGGGGAGCTGTTTTTT; CDR3aa: CASSLGTGGYTGELFF; abundance: NA; j_gene: TRBJ2-2; v_gene: TRBV7-8; d_gene: NA; len: 16
CDR3nt: TGTGCCAGCAGTGAATCGGTGTATTCCACTAATGAAAAACTGTTTTTT; CDR3aa: CASSESVYSTNEKLFF; abundance: NA; j_gene: TRBJ1-4; v_gene: TRBV25-1; d_gene: NA; len: 16